These 10 T cell receptor beta chains share one sample of origin, sequenced in a study of blood T cell repertoires in COVID-19. Profiling relied on immunoSEQ multiplex PCR, and the TCRdb table lists in-frame clones only, not all of them. The repertoire consists of 75,000 to 85,000 clones, with around 90% occurring once and the leading ten covering 5% to 6.5%. The source material was peripheral blood. The receptors were sampled from a man aged 50 to 60 with active COVID-19.

CDR3 nucleotide sequence: TGCGCCAGCAGCTTAGGAGTCCCTGGGGAGACCCAGTACTTC. This gives the protein CASSLGVPGETQYF. The V and J genes are TRBV5-1 and TRBJ2-5; D gene uncertain. The CDR3 has 14 residues. V shed 2 bases and J shed 5 bases, with 13 bases lying between them. The germline V gene encodes CDR1 SGHRS and CDR2 YFSETQ.

The chain recombines TRBV28 with TRBJ1-1, with TRBD1 as a possible D gene (6 bases). Germline V gives CDR1 MDHEN, CDR2 SYDVKM. Trimming shortened V by 3 bases and J by 5 bases, and 10 bases separated the two germline ends. This CDR3 comprises 13 residues. For the CDR3, the DNA is TGTGCCAGCAGTTTGAGGACAGCTACTGAAGCTTTCTTT. This encodes CASSLRTATEAFF.

The chain has TRBV19 and TRBJ2-3; 7 bases agree with TRBD1. The CDR3 has 16 residues. Germline CDR1 and CDR2: LNHDA and SQIVND (reference sequence). With V trimmed by 1 base and J by 5 bases, 9 bases remained unmatched. In nucleotides, the CDR3 is TGTGCCAGTAGTATAGGTGCAGGGGGAAGAGGAGATACGCAGTATTTT. This sequence encodes CASSIGAGGRGDTQYF. Based on the CDR3 plus reference TRBV19 and TRBJ2-3, the full variable domain is DGGITQSPKYLFRKEGQNVTLSCEQNLNHDAMYWYRQDPGQGLRLIYYSQIVNDFQKGDIAEGYSVSREKKESFPLTVTSAQKNPTAFYLCASSIGAGGRGDTQYFGPGTRLTVL.

The table lists this clone with a count of one. This chain joins TRBV7-9 and TRBJ2-1, with 7 bases fitting TRBD1. Germline V gives CDR1 SEHNR, CDR2 FQNEAQ (reference sequence). Trimming cost V 5 bases and J 5 bases; bases outside gene matches: 9. The length of the CDR3 is 15 residues. The CDR3 DNA follows: TGTGCCAGCAGCCCGACAGGGTCAGAGAACAATGAGCAGTTCTTC. Its protein is CASSPTGSENNEQFF.

The J gene is TRBJ2-5, the V gene TRBV28, with D unclear. Trimming left V 3 bases short and J 2 bases short, with 10 bases between. Germline V gene sequence: CDR1 MDHEN, CDR2 SYDVKM. The CDR3 totals 14 residues. The DNA of the CDR3 is TGTGCCAGCAGTTTCGGTTTAGATCAAGAGACCCAGTACTTC. This encodes CASSFGLDQETQYF.

This rearrangement joins TRBV28 to TRBJ1-2; 10 bases are shared with TRBD1. The CDR3 contains 14 residues. V lost 5 bases and J lost 7; bases outside the gene matches: 7. CDR1 and CDR2 from the germline V gene are MDHEN and SYDVKM. The CDR3 sequence: CASSPGQGFVGYTF. The CDR3 region has the DNA TGTGCCAGCAGTCCGGGACAGGGGTTTGTTGGCTACACCTTC.

The V call is TRBV30, the J call TRBJ2-5, with a possible D match to TRBD1 (5 bases). The CDR3 spans 14 residues. Germline V gene data show CDR1 as GTSNPN and CDR2 as SVGIG (reference sequence). V lost 3 bases and J 2 bases, leaving 13 bases between the germline ends. As DNA, the CDR3 is TGTGCCTGGAGATACTTAGGGGATCAAGAGACCCAGTACTTC. This codes for CAWRYLGDQETQYF.

The rearrangement uses TRBV18 and TRBJ2-3, with 10 nucleotides matching TRBD2. This CDR3 has 14 amino acids. The germline gives CDR1 KGHSH, CDR2 LQKENI. The junction had 3 bases not matched to a gene; V was cut back by 5 bases and J by 4 bases. The CDR3 loop is CASSYSGGPDTQYF. As DNA, the CDR3 is TGTGCCAGCTCATATAGCGGGGGGCCAGATACGCAGTATTTT. Drawing the rest from reference TRBV18 and TRBJ2-3, the complete variable domain is NAGVMQNPRHLVRRRGQEARLRCSPMKGHSHVYWYRQLPEEGLKFMVYLQKENIIDESGMPKERFSAEFPKEGPSILRIQQVVRGDSAAYFCASSYSGGPDTQYFGPGTRLTVL.

The chain carries TRBV6-4 and TRBJ1-2; TRBD1 aligns across 10 bases. Looked up from germline, CDR1 is MRHNA and CDR2 is SNTAGT. CDR3 length: 16 residues. The ends lost 0 bases at V and 2 bases at J; junction bases unmatched: 3. The CDR3 DNA reads TGTGCCAGCAGTGACTCGAGACAGGGGGCGAACTATGGCTACACCTTC. It is translated as CASSDSRQGANYGYTF.

The CDR3 DNA reads as TGTGCCTGGGGTGGGGAACAGGGCGGACCCTTCAAGTACTTC. This sequence encodes CAWGGEQGGPFKYF. The rearrangement links TRBV30 to TRBJ2-5; TRBD1 might be the D (6 bases). Germline V gene sequence: CDR1 GTSNPN, CDR2 SVGIG (reference sequence). The CDR3 is made up of 14 amino acids. V was shortened by 5 bases and J by 12 bases, with 25 bases between the two germline ends.